This is a list of T cell receptor beta chains from one sample in a study of blood T cell repertoires in COVID-19. Clones were read by immunoSEQ multiplex PCR, and TCRdb kept only the in-frame ones, dropping some. In the table there are over 150,000 clones, 75% to 90% of which are singletons. The sample was PBMCs or T cells enriched from blood (not recorded which). The receptors come from a young woman who had recovered from COVID-19. The CDR3 runs from the conserved cysteine through the conserved F or W. The D gene is left open where the match is weak. Only part of the rows carry a size: once, few, many, or a class if the clone is expanded.

D gene: NA; clone size: NA; J gene: TRBJ2-4; V gene: TRBV19; CDR3 DNA: TGTGCCAGTACGGAGGGTCCGAACATTCAGTACTTC; CDR3 protein: CASTEGPNIQYF
D gene: NA; clone size: NA; J gene: TRBJ2-1; V gene: TRBV11-3; CDR3 DNA: TGTGCCAGCAGCCTACGAGGTGATTCGAGCAATGAGCAGTTCTTC; CDR3 protein: CASSLRGDSSNEQFF
D gene: NA; clone size: NA; J gene: TRBJ1-5; V gene: TRBV4-1; CDR3 DNA: TGCGCCAGCAGCCACGGGGTCAATCAGCCCCAGCATTTT; CDR3 protein: CASSHGVNQPQHF
D gene: NA; clone size: NA; J gene: TRBJ2-1; V gene: TRBV7-8; CDR3 DNA: TGTGCCAGCAGCCCATTACACGGGGACAATGAGCAGTTCTTC; CDR3 protein: CASSPLHGDNEQFF
D gene: NA; clone size: NA; J gene: TRBJ1-1; V gene: TRBV4-3; CDR3 DNA: TGCGCCAGCTCATCCGGGGGATATGAAGCTTTCTTT; CDR3 protein: CASSSGGYEAFF
D gene: TRBD1; clone size: NA; J gene: TRBJ1-1; V gene: TRBV29-1; CDR3 DNA: TGCAGCGTTGAGGAGGGACAGGGTATAACTTTCTTT; CDR3 protein: CSVEEGQGITFF
D gene: TRBD1; clone size: NA; J gene: TRBJ1-4; V gene: TRBV5-4; CDR3 DNA: TGTGCCAGCAGTCCCGGGACAGCCACGACAAATGAAAAACTGTTTTTT; CDR3 protein: CASSPGTATTNEKLFF
D gene: NA; clone size: NA; J gene: TRBJ1-5; V gene: TRBV18; CDR3 DNA: TGTGCCAGCTCTCGGACAGATAGCAATCAGCCCCAGCATTTT; CDR3 protein: CASSRTDSNQPQHF
D gene: NA; clone size: NA; J gene: TRBJ1-4; V gene: TRBV5-1; CDR3 DNA: TGCGCCAGCAGCTTGGTTTCGAGGGCGGAAGAAAAACTGTTTTTT; CDR3 protein: CASSLVSRAEEKLFF
D gene: TRBD1; clone size: NA; J gene: TRBJ1-2; V gene: TRBV9; CDR3 DNA: TGTGCCAGCAGCGTAGATCATGGGGACAGGGGGCCATATGGCTACACCTTC; CDR3 protein: CASSVDHGDRGPYGYTF
D gene: TRBD1; clone size: NA; J gene: TRBJ1-3; V gene: TRBV2; CDR3 DNA: TGTGCCAGCAGTGACCGACAGGGGAGGGGAAACACCATATATTTT; CDR3 protein: CASSDRQGRGNTIYF
D gene: TRBD2; clone size: NA; J gene: TRBJ2-1; V gene: TRBV30; CDR3 DNA: TGTGCCTGGAGTGTACTTGGCGGGAGCTCCTACAATGAGCAGTTCTTC; CDR3 protein: CAWSVLGGSSYNEQFF
D gene: NA; clone size: NA; J gene: TRBJ1-4; V gene: TRBV4-3; CDR3 DNA: TGCGCCAGCAGCCAGGCCCGCGGCGCGGACAGTAATGAAAAACTGTTTTTT; CDR3 protein: CASSQARGADSNEKLFF
D gene: TRBD1; clone size: NA; J gene: TRBJ1-6; V gene: TRBV11-2; CDR3 DNA: TGTGCCAGCAGCTCCGGACAGGCGATTAATTCACCCCTCCACTTT; CDR3 protein: CASSSGQAINSPLHF
D gene: NA; clone size: few; J gene: TRBJ2-7; V gene: TRBV7-9; CDR3 DNA: TGTGCCAGCTGGGGCGAAGGCCTGATGGGCGAGCAGTACTTC; CDR3 protein: CASWGEGLMGEQYF
D gene: TRBD2; clone size: NA; J gene: TRBJ2-1; V gene: TRBV29-1; CDR3 DNA: TGCAGCGTTTTAAGTGGGACTAGCGGGATCCCCTTGAAGGAGCAGTTCTTC; CDR3 protein: CSVLSGTSGIPLKEQFF
D gene: NA; clone size: NA; J gene: TRBJ1-2; V gene: TRBV4-3; CDR3 DNA: TGCGCCAGCAGCCAAGATTTTGGGGGCGACTATGGCTACACCTTC; CDR3 protein: CASSQDFGGDYGYTF
D gene: TRBD1; clone size: NA; J gene: TRBJ1-2; V gene: TRBV4-1; CDR3 DNA: TGCGCCAGCAGCCAAGATACCCGGGACAGTGGCTATGGCTACACCTTC; CDR3 protein: CASSQDTRDSGYGYTF
D gene: NA; clone size: NA; J gene: TRBJ2-7; V gene: TRBV19; CDR3 DNA: TGTGCCAGTAGTATAGTCACGTTTCCGAGCTCCTACGAGCAGTACTTC; CDR3 protein: CASSIVTFPSSYEQYF
D gene: NA; clone size: NA; J gene: TRBJ2-3; V gene: TRBV11-1; CDR3 DNA: TGTGCCAGCAGCTCGCTAAATACGCAGTATTTT; CDR3 protein: CASSSLNTQYF
D gene: NA; clone size: NA; J gene: TRBJ2-7; V gene: TRBV12-3/TRBV12-4; CDR3 DNA: TGTGCCAGCAGTTCGTCCTACGAGCAGTACTTC; CDR3 protein: CASSSSYEQYF
D gene: NA; clone size: NA; J gene: TRBJ2-1; V gene: TRBV19; CDR3 DNA: TGTGCCAGTAGTATCTTTGCTGGCAACTACAATGAGCAGTTCTTC; CDR3 protein: CASSIFAGNYNEQFF
D gene: TRBD1; clone size: NA; J gene: TRBJ1-1; V gene: TRBV18; CDR3 DNA: TGTGCCAGCTCACCGAACAGGGGGACGGACACTGAAGCTTTCTTT; CDR3 protein: CASSPNRGTDTEAFF
D gene: TRBD1; clone size: NA; J gene: TRBJ1-6; V gene: TRBV13; CDR3 DNA: TGTGCCAGCAGCCGACGGACAGGCGGGTCACCCCTCCACTTT; CDR3 protein: CASSRRTGGSPLHF
D gene: NA; clone size: once; J gene: TRBJ2-5; V gene: TRBV13; CDR3 DNA: TGTGCCAGCAGCCTGACACGGGAGACCCAGTACTTC; CDR3 protein: CASSLTRETQYF
D gene: TRBD2; clone size: NA; J gene: TRBJ2-1; V gene: TRBV3-1/TRBV3-2; CDR3 DNA: TGTGCCAGCAGTCTTGCGGCCCCAGCGGGAGTTTACTACAATGAGCAGTTCTTC; CDR3 protein: CASSLAAPAGVYYNEQFF
D gene: TRBD1; clone size: NA; J gene: TRBJ1-1; V gene: TRBV9; CDR3 DNA: TGTGCCAGCAGTCCCTCCGGGACAGTCATGAACACTGAAGCTTTCTTT; CDR3 protein: CASSPSGTVMNTEAFF
D gene: TRBD1; clone size: NA; J gene: TRBJ2-5; V gene: TRBV5-1; CDR3 DNA: TGCGCCAGCAGCTTCCGGGACAGGGATCAAGAGACCCAGTACTTC; CDR3 protein: CASSFRDRDQETQYF
D gene: NA; clone size: few; J gene: TRBJ1-1; V gene: TRBV5-4; CDR3 DNA: TGTGCCAGCAGCTTGGATCAGGGGAACACTGAAGCTTTCTTT; CDR3 protein: CASSLDQGNTEAFF
D gene: TRBD1; clone size: NA; J gene: TRBJ1-2; V gene: TRBV9; CDR3 DNA: TGTGCCAGCAGCTCCCAATCCGGGACAGGCTATGGCTACACCTTC; CDR3 protein: CASSSQSGTGYGYTF
D gene: NA; clone size: NA; J gene: TRBJ2-2; V gene: TRBV30; CDR3 DNA: TGTGCCTGGAGGGTGGAGGAGGGTCTGAACACCGGGGAGCTGTTTTTT; CDR3 protein: CAWRVEEGLNTGELFF
D gene: NA; clone size: NA; J gene: TRBJ1-5; V gene: TRBV6-2/TRBV6-3; CDR3 DNA: TGTGCCAGCAGTGCGGAAAACCCAAATCAGCCCCAGCATTTT; CDR3 protein: CASSAENPNQPQHF
D gene: NA; clone size: NA; J gene: TRBJ1-5; V gene: TRBV11-3; CDR3 DNA: TGTGCCAGCAGCTTAGGGCCTCTTCAGCCCCAGCATTTT; CDR3 protein: CASSLGPLQPQHF
D gene: TRBD1; clone size: NA; J gene: TRBJ2-5; V gene: TRBV5-1; CDR3 DNA: TGCGCCAGCAGCTCACAGGGGTACCAAGAGACCCAGTACTTC; CDR3 protein: CASSSQGYQETQYF
D gene: NA; clone size: NA; J gene: TRBJ1-1; V gene: TRBV3-1/TRBV3-2; CDR3 DNA: TGTGCCAGCAAGTACGGACAGAACACTGAAGCTTTCTTT; CDR3 protein: CASKYGQNTEAFF
D gene: NA; clone size: NA; J gene: TRBJ1-1; V gene: TRBV29-1; CDR3 DNA: TGCAGCCTTGGGGCCCCGACTGAAGCTTTCTTT; CDR3 protein: CSLGAPTEAFF
D gene: TRBD1; clone size: NA; J gene: TRBJ1-4; V gene: TRBV2; CDR3 DNA: TGTGCCAGCAGTGATGAAACCGGGACAGGGCCTGAAAAACTGTTTTTT; CDR3 protein: CASSDETGTGPEKLFF
D gene: NA; clone size: NA; J gene: TRBJ2-2; V gene: TRBV18; CDR3 DNA: TGTGCCAGCTCACCATCTTTGTACCCCAAGGGACAATACACCGGGGAGCTGTTTTTT; CDR3 protein: CASSPSLYPKGQYTGELFF
D gene: TRBD1; clone size: NA; J gene: TRBJ2-2; V gene: TRBV29-1; CDR3 DNA: TGCAGCGGGGGACAGGTCGATGGCGGGGAGCTGTTTTTT; CDR3 protein: CSGGQVDGGELFF
D gene: NA; clone size: NA; J gene: TRBJ2-3; V gene: TRBV5-8; CDR3 DNA: TGTGCCAGCAGCTTGGTCGGGATAGATACGCAGTATTTT; CDR3 protein: CASSLVGIDTQYF
D gene: NA; clone size: NA; J gene: TRBJ1-1; V gene: TRBV9; CDR3 DNA: TGTGCCAGCAGCCCCGGGACACGGGACACTGAAGCTTTCTTT; CDR3 protein: CASSPGTRDTEAFF
D gene: NA; clone size: NA; J gene: TRBJ2-1; V gene: TRBV15; CDR3 DNA: TGTGCCACCAGCTCCGGGAACTACAATGAGCAGTTCTTC; CDR3 protein: CATSSGNYNEQFF
D gene: NA; clone size: NA; J gene: TRBJ1-5; V gene: TRBV5-5; CDR3 DNA: TGTGCCAGCCGCTTGGGGGGGGGCTCGAGCAATCAGCCCCAGCATTTT; CDR3 protein: CASRLGGGSSNQPQHF
D gene: NA; clone size: NA; J gene: TRBJ2-5; V gene: TRBV3-1/TRBV3-2; CDR3 DNA: TGTGCCAGCAGCCAAGGAAGGCTAGCGCAAGAGACCCAGTACTTC; CDR3 protein: CASSQGRLAQETQYF
D gene: NA; clone size: NA; J gene: TRBJ1-6; V gene: TRBV6-5; CDR3 DNA: TGTGCCAGCAGTTACGGTAGTTCACCCCTCCACTTT; CDR3 protein: CASSYGSSPLHF
D gene: TRBD1; clone size: NA; J gene: TRBJ1-1; V gene: TRBV25-1; CDR3 DNA: TGTGCCAGCAGTGGTATGGGACAGGTTAAAACTGAAGCTTTCTTT; CDR3 protein: CASSGMGQVKTEAFF
D gene: NA; clone size: NA; J gene: TRBJ2-7; V gene: TRBV18; CDR3 DNA: TGTGCCAGCTCACGTTCGACACTAGTTCACGAGCAGTACTTC; CDR3 protein: CASSRSTLVHEQYF
D gene: NA; clone size: NA; J gene: TRBJ2-1; V gene: TRBV11-3; CDR3 DNA: TGTGCCAGCAGCTCGGGTGGAAACGCTTACACCTACAATGAGCAGTTCTTC; CDR3 protein: CASSSGGNAYTYNEQFF
D gene: NA; clone size: NA; J gene: TRBJ1-6; V gene: TRBV27; CDR3 DNA: TGTGCCAGCAGTACGACAGTCCGCTATTCACCCCTCCACTTT; CDR3 protein: CASSTTVRYSPLHF
D gene: NA; clone size: NA; J gene: TRBJ2-1; V gene: TRBV19; CDR3 DNA: TGTGCCAGTAGTATCCGGTTTGAGCAGTTCTTC; CDR3 protein: CASSIRFEQFF
D gene: NA; clone size: NA; J gene: TRBJ1-6; V gene: TRBV9; CDR3 DNA: TGTGCCAGCAGCGCCCGCAGGGTTAATTCACCCCTCCACTTT; CDR3 protein: CASSARRVNSPLHF
D gene: TRBD1; clone size: NA; J gene: TRBJ1-4; V gene: TRBV30; CDR3 DNA: TGTGCCTGGAGGAAGACCGGGACAGGGTGGGAAAAACTGTTTTTT; CDR3 protein: CAWRKTGTGWEKLFF
D gene: NA; clone size: NA; J gene: TRBJ2-5; V gene: TRBV10-3; CDR3 DNA: TGTGCCACGGGAACTGACAGGCCCCCACAAGAGACCCAGTACTTC; CDR3 protein: CATGTDRPPQETQYF
D gene: TRBD2; clone size: NA; J gene: TRBJ2-1; V gene: TRBV7-8; CDR3 DNA: TGTGCCAGCAGCCACGGGGGGTACAATGAGCAGTTCTTC; CDR3 protein: CASSHGGYNEQFF
D gene: TRBD1; clone size: NA; J gene: TRBJ1-4; V gene: TRBV5-6; CDR3 DNA: TGTGCCAGCAGCAACAGGGGGGCTAATGAAAAACTGTTTTTT; CDR3 protein: CASSNRGANEKLFF
D gene: NA; clone size: NA; J gene: TRBJ2-7; V gene: TRBV13; CDR3 DNA: TGTGCCAGCAGCCCCCGGCTGCGGTACTCCTACGAGCAGTACTTC; CDR3 protein: CASSPRLRYSYEQYF